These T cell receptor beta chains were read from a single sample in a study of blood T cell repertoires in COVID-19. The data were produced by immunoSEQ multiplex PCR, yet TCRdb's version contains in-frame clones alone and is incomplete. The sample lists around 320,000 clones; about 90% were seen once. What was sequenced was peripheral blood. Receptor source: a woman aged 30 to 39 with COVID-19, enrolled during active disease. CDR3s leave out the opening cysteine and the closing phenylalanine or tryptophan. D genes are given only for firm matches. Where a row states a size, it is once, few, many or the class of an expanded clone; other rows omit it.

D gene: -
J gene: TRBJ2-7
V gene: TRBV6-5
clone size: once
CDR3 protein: ASSLRGLHEQY

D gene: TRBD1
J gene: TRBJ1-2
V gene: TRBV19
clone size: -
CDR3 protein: ASTRTGDSYGYT

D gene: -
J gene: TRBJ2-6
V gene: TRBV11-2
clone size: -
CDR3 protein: ASSLAGSGANVLT

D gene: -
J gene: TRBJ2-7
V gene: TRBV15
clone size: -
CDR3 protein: ATSREWTEGSYEQY

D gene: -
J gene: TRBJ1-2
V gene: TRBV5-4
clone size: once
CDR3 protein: ASSRVKLGEGYGYT

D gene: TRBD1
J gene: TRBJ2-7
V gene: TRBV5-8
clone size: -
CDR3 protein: ASSSGQGAGYEQY

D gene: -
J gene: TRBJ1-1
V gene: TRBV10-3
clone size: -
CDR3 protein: AISQQGGSEAF

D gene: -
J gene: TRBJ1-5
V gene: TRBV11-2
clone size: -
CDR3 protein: ASSTGGNQPQH

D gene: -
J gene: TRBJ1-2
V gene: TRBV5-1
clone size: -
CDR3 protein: ASSWGTSTNYGYT

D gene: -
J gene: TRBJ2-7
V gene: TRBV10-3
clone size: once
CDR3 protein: AISERTASSYEQY

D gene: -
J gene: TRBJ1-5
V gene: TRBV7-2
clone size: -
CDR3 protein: ASSTPGRNQPQH

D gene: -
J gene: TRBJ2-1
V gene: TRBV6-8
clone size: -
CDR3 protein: ASRTATTIGNEQF

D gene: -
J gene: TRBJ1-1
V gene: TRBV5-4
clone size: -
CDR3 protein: ASSLARRQNTEAF

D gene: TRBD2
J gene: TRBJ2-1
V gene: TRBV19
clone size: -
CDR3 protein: ASSVAGGYEQF

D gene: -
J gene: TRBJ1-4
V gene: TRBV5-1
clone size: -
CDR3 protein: ASSLPGEKLF

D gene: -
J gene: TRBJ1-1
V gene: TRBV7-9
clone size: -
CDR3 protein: ASSREYTEAF

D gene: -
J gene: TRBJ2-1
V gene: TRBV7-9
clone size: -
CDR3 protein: ASSSLRVGNEQF

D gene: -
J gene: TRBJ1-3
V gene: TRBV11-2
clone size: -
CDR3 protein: ASSLVRTAFSGNTIY

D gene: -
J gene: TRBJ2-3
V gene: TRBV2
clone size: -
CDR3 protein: ASIGTAMTSDTQY

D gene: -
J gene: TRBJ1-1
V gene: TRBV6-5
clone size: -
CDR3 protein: ASSYSVPGRAF

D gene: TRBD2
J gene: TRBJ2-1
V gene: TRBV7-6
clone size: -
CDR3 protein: ASRPGLDNEQF

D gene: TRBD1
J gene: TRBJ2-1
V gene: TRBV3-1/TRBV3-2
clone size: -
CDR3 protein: ASSIPGQGAYNEQF

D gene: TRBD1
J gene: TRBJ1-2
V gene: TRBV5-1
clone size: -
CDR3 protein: ASSHASGQLANYGYT

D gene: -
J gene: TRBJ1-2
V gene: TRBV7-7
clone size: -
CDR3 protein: ASSPLGGGTLYT

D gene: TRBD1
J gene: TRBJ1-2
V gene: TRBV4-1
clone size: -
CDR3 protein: ASSRTGTVWGGYT

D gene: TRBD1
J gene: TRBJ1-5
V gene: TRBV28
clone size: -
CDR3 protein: ASGTGGNLNQPQH

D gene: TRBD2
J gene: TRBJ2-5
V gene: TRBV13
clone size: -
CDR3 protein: ASRTSGGEETQY

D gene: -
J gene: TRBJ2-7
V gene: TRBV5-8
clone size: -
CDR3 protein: ASSLVQ

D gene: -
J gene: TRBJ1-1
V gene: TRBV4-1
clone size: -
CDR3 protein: ASSQPTLNTEAF

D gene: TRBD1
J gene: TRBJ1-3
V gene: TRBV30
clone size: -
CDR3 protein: AWGTRGPGNTIY

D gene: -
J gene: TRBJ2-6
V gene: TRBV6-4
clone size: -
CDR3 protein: ASSTDRANVLT

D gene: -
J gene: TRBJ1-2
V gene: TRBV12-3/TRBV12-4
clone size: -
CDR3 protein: ASSLLASGYT

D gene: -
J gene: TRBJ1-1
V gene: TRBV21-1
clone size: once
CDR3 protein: ASSKFKVGAAF

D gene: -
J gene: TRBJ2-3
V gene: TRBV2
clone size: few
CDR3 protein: ASSEVADTQY

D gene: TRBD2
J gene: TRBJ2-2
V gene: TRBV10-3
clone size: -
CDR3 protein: AISDIAGGRTGELF

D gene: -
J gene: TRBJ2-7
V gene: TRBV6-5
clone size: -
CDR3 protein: ASSTGYHEQY

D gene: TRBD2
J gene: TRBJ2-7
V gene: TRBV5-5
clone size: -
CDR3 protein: ASSLASGGYEQY

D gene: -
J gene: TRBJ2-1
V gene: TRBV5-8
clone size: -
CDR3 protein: ASSLGHRISSYNEQF

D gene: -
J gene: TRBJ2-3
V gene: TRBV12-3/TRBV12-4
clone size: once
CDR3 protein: ASSSTGTDTQY

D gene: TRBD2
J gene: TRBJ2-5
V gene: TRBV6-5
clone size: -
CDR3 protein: ASGGTRWTQY

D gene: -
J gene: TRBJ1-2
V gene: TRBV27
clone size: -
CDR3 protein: APGGLTNYGYT

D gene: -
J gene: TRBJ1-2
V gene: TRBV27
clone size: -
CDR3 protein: ASSPGANYGYT

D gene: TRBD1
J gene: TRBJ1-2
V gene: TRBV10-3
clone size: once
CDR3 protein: AISEDRGYGYT

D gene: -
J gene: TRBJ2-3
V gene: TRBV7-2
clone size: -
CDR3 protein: ASSPWGGLVTDTQY

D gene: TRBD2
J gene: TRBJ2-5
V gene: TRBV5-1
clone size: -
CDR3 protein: ASTPGLGPRTQY

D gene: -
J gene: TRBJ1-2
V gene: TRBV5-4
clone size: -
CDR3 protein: ASSMTAVYGYT

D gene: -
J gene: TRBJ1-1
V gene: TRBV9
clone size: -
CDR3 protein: ASSPGHMNTKAF

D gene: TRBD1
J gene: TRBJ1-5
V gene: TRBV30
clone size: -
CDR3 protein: AWSRRGTGSWDQPQH

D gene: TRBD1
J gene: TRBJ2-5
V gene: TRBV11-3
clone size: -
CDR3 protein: ASSPTGGTQY

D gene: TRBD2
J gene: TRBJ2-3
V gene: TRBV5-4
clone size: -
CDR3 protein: ASSPGSGAGTDTQY

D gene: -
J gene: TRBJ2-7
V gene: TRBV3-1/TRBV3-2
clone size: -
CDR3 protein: ASSQGLLSSYEQY

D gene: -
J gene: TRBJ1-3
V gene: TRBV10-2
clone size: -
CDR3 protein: ASSESESGNTIY

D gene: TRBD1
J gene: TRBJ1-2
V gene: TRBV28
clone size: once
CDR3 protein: ASSLLVGQGARGYT

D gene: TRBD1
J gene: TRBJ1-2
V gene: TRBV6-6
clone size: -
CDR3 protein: ASSLNTGAGYT

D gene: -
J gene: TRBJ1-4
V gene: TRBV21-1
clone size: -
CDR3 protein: ASSKRGTGNEKLF

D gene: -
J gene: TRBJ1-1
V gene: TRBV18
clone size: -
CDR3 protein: ASSPWTASMNTEAF

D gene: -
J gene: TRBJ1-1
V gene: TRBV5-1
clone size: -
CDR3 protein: ASRAQGYTEAF

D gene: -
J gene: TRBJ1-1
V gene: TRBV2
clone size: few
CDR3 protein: ASRGQLNTEAF

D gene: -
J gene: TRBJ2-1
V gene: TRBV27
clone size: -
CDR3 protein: ASSTPGSSSYNEQF